The T cell receptor (beta chain) described here comes from a study of cytomegalovirus exposure and HLA in healthy donors. Study-level results: Presence/absence analysis assumed near-uniform sequencing depth across donors. Researchers reported that a few CMV-associated chains were confirmed in vitro as CMV antigen-specific.

A word on this clone: Antigen specificity is unknown.

PCR primers comprised 60 Vbeta and 13 Jbeta primers. Clones were sequenced by immunoSEQ multiplex PCR, and TCRdb holds only the in-frame ones, with some missing. The sample records 200,000 to 300,000 clones, almost 85% being singletons. The sequence was obtained from a woman between 40 and 50 years old in good health and CMV-seropositive. Material for sequencing was PBMCs.

CDR3 amino acids: CASSPKGDYGYTF. DNA for the CDR3: TGTGCCAGCTCACCAAAGGGGGACTATGGCTACACCTTC. The chain is built from TRBV18 and TRBJ1-2; the D gene is possibly TRBD1 (6 bases). The V gene lost 2 bases and the J gene lost 3 bases, with 7 bases spanning the gap. Germline V gene data show CDR1 as KGHSH and CDR2 as LQKENI. The CDR3 covers 13 residues.